The 11 T cell receptor beta chains listed next were all sequenced from one sample in a study of prognosis after radiotherapy for stage I lung cancer. Template was genomic DNA; TCR beta CDR3 amplified in two multiplex PCR rounds. It was primers specific to each TRBV and TRBJ gene that first-round PCR used. Using its own MiXCR run on the multiplex PCR reads, TCRdb lists one record per CDR3 protein. Of about 20,000 distinct CDR3 sequences in the sample, about 40% are singletons; the top ten hold around 29%. The sample in question was PBMCs, obtained before or after stereotactic body radiation therapy (not recorded which). These receptor sequences come from a donor at least 50 years old with non-small cell lung cancer.

This clonotype was recorded at least ten times. The genes are TRBV7-2 and TRBJ2-7; D is unclear. The CDR3 is made up of 12 amino acids. Germline lookup yields CDR1 SGHTA and CDR2 FQGNSA. V lost 1 base, J lost 10 bases, and 11 bases lay in between. In nucleotides, the CDR3 is TGTGCCAGCAGCTTAGGTGAGGCCGAACAGTACTTC. Translating it yields CASSLGEAEQYF. Full variable domain (missing parts from reference TRBV7-2 and TRBJ2-7): GAGVSQSPSNKVTEKGKDVELRCDPISGHTALYWYRQSLGQGLEFLIYFQGNSAPDKSGLPSDRFSAERTGGSVSTLTIQRTQQEDSAVYLCASSLGEAEQYFGPGTRLTVT.

Only a few counts were recorded for this clonotype. This chain joins TRBV6-1 and TRBJ1-5; D gene unclear. Between the trimmed V and J ends, which lost 1 base and 6 bases, there was a span of 13 bases. Germline CDR1 reads MNHNS; CDR2 reads SASEGT. The CDR3 runs to 15 residues. The CDR3 DNA follows: TGTGCCAGCAGTGAAGAAGTGAATGCGTTTCAGCCCCAGCATTTT. Amino acids: CASSEEVNAFQPQHF.

By sample share, this clonotype is medium-sized. In nucleotides, the CDR3 is TGTGCCAGTAGTATGAGACAGGGGGGGAATGAAAAACTGTTTTTT. Translation gives CASSMRQGGNEKLFF. The chain employs TRBV19 and TRBJ1-4; TRBD1 matches at 9 bases. The J segment lost 5 bases and the V segment lost 3 bases, leaving 4 bases of the junction unmatched. The germline V gene has CDR1 LNHDA and CDR2 SQIVND (reference sequence). The CDR3 loop spans 15 amino acids. The full variable domain, rest sourced from reference TRBV19 and TRBJ1-4, is DGGITQSPKYLFRKEGQNVTLSCEQNLNHDAMYWYRQDPGQGLRLIYYSQIVNDFQKGDIAEGYSVSREKKESFPLTVTSAQKNPTAFYLCASSMRQGGNEKLFFGSGTQLSVL.

This chain uses TRBV11-3 with TRBJ2-5, with 9 bases lining up with TRBD1. In germline, CDR1 is SGHNT, CDR2 YENEEA. The CDR3 length is 15 residues. Trimming took 4 bases from V and 5 from J; bases not matched to a gene: 8. The CDR3 DNA reads TGTGCCAGCAGCTCAGGACAGGGGTCGTTGGAGACCCAGTACTTC. It specifies CASSSGQGSLETQYF.

This sequence joins TRBV30 and TRBJ2-1, with D uncertain. From germline, CDR1 is GTSNPN and CDR2 SVGIG (reference sequence). V was clipped by 4 bases and J by 3 bases, with 13 bases between them. The CDR3 contains 14 residues. In nucleotides, the CDR3 is TGTGCCTGGACCTCCCTGACCTTCTACAATGAGCAGTTCTTC. Translation gives CAWTSLTFYNEQFF.

In this sample, this clonotype turned up many times. The chain carries TRBV15 and TRBJ1-4; the D is unclear. Germline V gene sequence: CDR1 LNHNV, CDR2 YYDKDF (reference sequence). Deletions cut 5 bases from V and 3 bases from J, with 16 bases between. This CDR3 has 16 residues. CDR3 loop: CATSPGPGGSNEKLFF. DNA for the CDR3: TGTGCCACCAGCCCTGGACCCGGAGGGTCTAATGAAAAACTGTTTTTT.

The CDR3 DNA reads TGTGCCAGCAGCCTATTTAGCGGGAATAACAATGAGCAGTTCTTC. Translation gives CASSLFSGNNNEQFF. The chain combines TRBV11-2 with TRBJ2-1; 8 bases line up with TRBD2. This CDR3 is built from 15 residues. The V gene's germline CDR1 is SGHAT and CDR2 FQNNGV. The trim removed 5 bases at V and 5 bases at J, leaving 8 bases unmatched.

V and J are TRBV9 and TRBJ2-2; weak D call: TRBD2 (5 bases). This CDR3 contains 18 residues. CDR1 and CDR2 from the germline V gene are SGDLS and YYNGEE. Trimming pared 6 bases from V and 1 base from J, leaving 22 bases between. CDR3 region: CASKLSGRALLNTGELFF. CDR3 in DNA: TGTGCCAGCAAGTTGAGCGGTAGGGCCTTATTGAACACCGGGGAGCTGTTTTTT.

This chain links TRBV28 with TRBJ1-3; D is unclear. The length of the CDR3 is 11 residues. CDR1 and CDR2 (germline): MDHEN, SYDVKM. V was clipped by 4 bases and J by 4 bases, with 2 bases between them. The CDR3 DNA reads TGTGCCAGCAGTTCCGGAAACACCATATATTTT. Encoded protein: CASSSGNTIYF.

This clonotype showed up many times. The chain carries TRBV5-1 and TRBJ2-7; 13 bases are shared with TRBD2. Germline CDR1 is SGHRS and CDR2 is YFSETQ. The CDR3 consists of 15 residues. Trimming took 4 bases from V and 1 from J; bases not matched to a gene: 2. The CDR3: CASSLGLAGSYEQYF. The CDR3 DNA is TGCGCCAGCAGCCTGGGACTAGCGGGATCCTACGAGCAGTACTTC.

Ten or more counts support this clonotype. The rearrangement links TRBV11-3 to TRBJ2-3; TRBD2 matches 7 bases. The junction had 2 bases not matched to a gene; V was cut back by 3 bases and J by 2 bases. The CDR3 is 14 residues long. CDR1 SGHNT and CDR2 YENEEA come from the germline V gene. CDR3 DNA sequence: TGTGCCAGCAGCTTTAGCGGGTTCACAGATACGCAGTATTTT. It specifies CASSFSGFTDTQYF. The whole variable domain, remainder taken from reference TRBV11-3 and TRBJ2-3, is EAGVVQSPRYKIIEKKQPVAFWCNPISGHNTLYWYLQNLGQGPELLIRYENEEAVDDSQLPKDRFSAERLKGVDSTLKIQPAELGDSAVYLCASSFSGFTDTQYFGPGTRLTVL.